The sequence of this T cell receptor (beta chain) was determined in a study of early T cells in non-severe SARS-CoV-2 infection. Study details: Bulk RNA taken from unsorted whole blood was sequenced, leaving chains unpaired. Findings of the study overall: The study's VDJdb matching favored anti-spike CD8 responses and missed private and CD4 specificities.

The CDR3 is 16 amino acids. V shed 0 bases and J 4 bases; nucleotides not matched to a gene: 2. CDR1 is SGHNT and CDR2 is YENEEA in the germline V gene. With respect to this clonotype: Its specificity is unknown.

In the library, individual cDNA molecules carried attached unique molecular identifiers. Each CDR3 protein is one row after TCRdb ran MiXCR on the 5' RACE reads. The data show some 30,000 distinct CDR3 sequences, 5.8% seen once. The clonotype originates from an adult who was a healthcare worker with PCR-confirmed SARS-CoV-2 infection or an uninfected control (not recorded which). Sample: whole blood. The chain employs TRBV11-3 and TRBJ2-1, with 11 bases identical to TRBD2. The CDR3: CASSLDGTSGYNEQFF. For the CDR3, the DNA is TGTGCCAGCAGCTTAGATGGGACTAGCGGTTACAATGAGCAGTTCTTC.